The T cell receptor (beta chain) under discussion was sequenced for a study of T cells in narcolepsy. Study-level points and caveats: Autoreactive clone sequences were missing from some blood memory CD4+ repertoires. Reportedly, autoreactive clonotypes were serially detected in patients' blood but not controls'. Autoreactive HCRT-specific and TRIB2-specific clonotypes were marked in same-patient CSF-versus-blood CD4+ comparisons.

A note on this clone: Its target is unknown.

Germline-derived CDR1 and CDR2 are SQVTM and ANQGSEA. The CDR3 runs to 14 residues. The V end lost 5 bases, the J end lost 0 bases, and 11 bases lay between the germline ends. Measured with immunoSEQ multiplex PCR; TCRdb has only the in-frame clones, and not every one. The sample holds 15,000 to 17,000 clones, 85% seen once. The J gene is TRBJ2-1, the V gene TRBV29-1, with D unclear. Input material: memory (CD45RA-) CD4+ T cells from blood. The receptor comes from a human donor in good health. The CDR3 DNA reads as TGCAGCGTTTCTGGACCAGGCTCCTACAATGAGCAGTTCTTC. This codes for CSVSGPGSYNEQFF.